This T cell receptor beta chain was sequenced in a study of T cells after yellow fever vaccination. Looking at the study overall: The authors prepared low-cell-number fractions using SMART-Seq v4 Ultra Low Input. Regarding the study as a whole: Subsequent booster samples again held most clones from primary vaccination (96% CD4, about 90% CD8). Though it reached lower strength, the secondary response hit its peak faster, day 5 versus 15.

Comment on this clonotype: Its target is not known.

UMIs and a universal primer site were added when TCR cDNA was made by 5'RACE template switching. Each CDR3 protein gets one entry after TCRdb re-called the 5' RACE reads with MiXCR. This sample yields about 320,000 distinct CDR3 sequences, of which around 4.4% are seen a single time; 15% to 20% belongs to the top ten. Germline trimming cut 3 bases from V and 6 bases from J; bases unmatched to any gene: 4. CDR1 and CDR2 from the germline V gene are SGHNT and YYREEE (reference sequence). CDR3 length: 13 amino acids. Sequencing used PBMCs, obtained 15 days after the yellow fever booster vaccination. This sequence originates from a man aged 18 to 29 who received the YFV17D yellow fever vaccine. V is TRBV5-4 and J is TRBJ1-2, with 8 bases lining up with TRBD1. CDR3 residues: CASSSGGKDGYTF. CDR3 coding DNA: TGTGCCAGCAGCTCAGGGGGCAAAGATGGCTACACCTTC.